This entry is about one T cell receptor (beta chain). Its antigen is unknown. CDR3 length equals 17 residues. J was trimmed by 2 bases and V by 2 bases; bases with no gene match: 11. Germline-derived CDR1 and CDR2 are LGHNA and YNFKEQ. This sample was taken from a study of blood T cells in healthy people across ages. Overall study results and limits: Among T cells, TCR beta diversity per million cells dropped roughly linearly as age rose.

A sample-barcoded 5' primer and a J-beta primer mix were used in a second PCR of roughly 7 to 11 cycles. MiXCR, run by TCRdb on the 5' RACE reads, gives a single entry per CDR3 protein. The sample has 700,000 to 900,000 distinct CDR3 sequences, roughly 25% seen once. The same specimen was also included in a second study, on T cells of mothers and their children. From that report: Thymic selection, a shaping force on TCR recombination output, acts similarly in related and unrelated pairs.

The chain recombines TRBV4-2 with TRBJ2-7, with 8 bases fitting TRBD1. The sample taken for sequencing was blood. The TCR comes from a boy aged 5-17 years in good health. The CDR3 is CASSQFGTGGPPYEQYF. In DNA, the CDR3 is TGTGCCAGCAGCCAATTCGGCACAGGGGGACCCCCCTACGAGCAGTACTTC.